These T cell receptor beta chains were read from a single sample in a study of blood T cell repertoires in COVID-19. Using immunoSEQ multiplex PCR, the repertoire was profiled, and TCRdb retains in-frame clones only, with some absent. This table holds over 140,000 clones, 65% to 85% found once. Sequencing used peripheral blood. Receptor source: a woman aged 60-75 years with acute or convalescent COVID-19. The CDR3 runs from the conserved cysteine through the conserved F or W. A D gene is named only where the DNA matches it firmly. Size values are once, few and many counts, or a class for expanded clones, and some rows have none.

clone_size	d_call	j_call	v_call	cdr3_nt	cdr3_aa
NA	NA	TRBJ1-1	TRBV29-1	TGCAGCGTTGAGGAGGTGGTGAACACTGAAGCTTTCTTT	CSVEEVVNTEAFF
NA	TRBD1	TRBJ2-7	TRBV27	TGTGCCACCGGGGACAGCTCCTACGAGCAGTACTTC	CATGDSSYEQYF
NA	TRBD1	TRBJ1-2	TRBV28	TGTGCCAGCAGTTTACCCTGGGGGGCCGGGACAGGCTATGGCTACACCTTC	CASSLPWGAGTGYGYTF
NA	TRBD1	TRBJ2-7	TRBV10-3	TGTGCCATCAGTGGAACCGGGACAGGGGGCTTCGAGCAGTACTTC	CAISGTGTGGFEQYF
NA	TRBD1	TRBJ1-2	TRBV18	TGTGCCAGCTCACCACGTTCCCCAAAGGGGGCTGAATATGGCTACACCTTC	CASSPRSPKGAEYGYTF
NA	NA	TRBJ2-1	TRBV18	TGTGCCAGCTCACCGCTTGGGCTAGCCTCCTACAATGAGCAGTTCTTC	CASSPLGLASYNEQFF
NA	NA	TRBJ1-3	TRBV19	TGTGCCAGTAGTGGGGGCAGCGGCTATCGGAACACCATATATTTT	CASSGGSGYRNTIYF
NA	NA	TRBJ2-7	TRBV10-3	TGTGCCATTAGTAACAGTTCACAATACTACGAGCAGTACTTC	CAISNSSQYYEQYF
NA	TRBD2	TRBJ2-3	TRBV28	TGTGCCAGCAGCTCCGGGGGGTTATTGTACACAGATACGCAGTATTTT	CASSSGGLLYTDTQYF
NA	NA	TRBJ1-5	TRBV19	TGTGCCAGTAGCCAGGATAGCAATCAGCCCCAGCATTTT	CASSQDSNQPQHF
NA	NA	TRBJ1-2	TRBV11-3	TGTGCCAGCAGCCGACAGAAAAACTATGGCTACACCTTC	CASSRQKNYGYTF
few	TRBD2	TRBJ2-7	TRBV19	TGTGCCAGTAGTCTTTCGCGGGAGTATTCCTACGAGCAGTACTTC	CASSLSREYSYEQYF
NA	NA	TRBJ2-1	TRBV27	TGTGCCAGCAGTCGGGGGGCACAGATGGGCAATGAGCAGTTCTTC	CASSRGAQMGNEQFF
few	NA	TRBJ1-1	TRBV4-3	TGCGCCAGCAGCCAAGATCCCAGGGTTTACGGAGGGGCTTTCTTT	CASSQDPRVYGGAFF
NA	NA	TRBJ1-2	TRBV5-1	TGCGCCAGCAGCTTAACCGGGGACTATGGCTACACCTTC	CASSLTGDYGYTF
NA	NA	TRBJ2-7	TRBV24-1	TGTGCCACCATCAGGGTTCCCGACTCGACTGACGAGCAGTACTTC	CATIRVPDSTDEQYF
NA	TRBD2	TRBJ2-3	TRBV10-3	TGTGCCATCAGTTCGGGGGAGGGAGATACGCAGTATTTT	CAISSGEGDTQYF
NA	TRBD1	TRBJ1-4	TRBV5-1	TGCGCCAGCAGCCACCGGACAGGGTTTAATGAAAAACTGTTTTTT	CASSHRTGFNEKLFF
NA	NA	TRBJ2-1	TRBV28	TGTGCCAGCACCCGGCAGGATAGTTACAATGAGCAGTTCTTC	CASTRQDSYNEQFF
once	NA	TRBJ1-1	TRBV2	TGTGCCAGCAGTGAATCTTCTGGACAGCTCACTGAAGCTTTCTTT	CASSESSGQLTEAFF
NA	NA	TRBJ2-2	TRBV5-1	TGCGCCAGCAGCCCATATTCGAAGGGGCTAGCCGGGGAGCTGTTTTTT	CASSPYSKGLAGELFF
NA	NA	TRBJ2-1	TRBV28	TGTGCCAGCAGTTTCTCGACAGGAAACAATGAGCAGTTCTTC	CASSFSTGNNEQFF
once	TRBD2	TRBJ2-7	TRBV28	TGTGCCAGCAGTTTTTCCTTGCGGGAGCCCCTGGGGTACTTC	CASSFSLREPLGYF
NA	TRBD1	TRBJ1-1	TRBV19	TGTGCCAGTAGTCAAACGACAGGGCTAAGGAGGAACACTGAAGCTTTCTTT	CASSQTTGLRRNTEAFF
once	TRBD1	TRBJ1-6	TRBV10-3	TGTGCCACCAGGGACAGGGAAAGCTCCTATAATTCACCCCTCCACTTT	CATRDRESSYNSPLHF
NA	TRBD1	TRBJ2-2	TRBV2	TGTGCCAGCAGGCCCGGGACAGGGGCGGCCGGGGAGCTGTTTTTT	CASRPGTGAAGELFF
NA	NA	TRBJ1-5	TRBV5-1	TGCGCCAGCAGCTTCACAGGTTCCTTCAATCAGCCCCAGCATTTT	CASSFTGSFNQPQHF
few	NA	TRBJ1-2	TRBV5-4	TGTGCCAGCAGCTGGAGAAGGATCAATGGCTACACCTTC	CASSWRRINGYTF
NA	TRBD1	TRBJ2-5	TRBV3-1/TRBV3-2	TGTGCCAGCAGCCAAAAGGACAGGGGGGCCCAGTACTTC	CASSQKDRGAQYF
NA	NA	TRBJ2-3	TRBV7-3	TGTGCCAGCAGCTTAGGAGGGAGGACAGATACGCAGTATTTT	CASSLGGRTDTQYF
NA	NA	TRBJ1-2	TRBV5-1	TGCGCCAGCAGCTTGGCCGATGGCAGGGCCTATGGCTACACCTTC	CASSLADGRAYGYTF
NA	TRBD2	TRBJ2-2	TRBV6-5	TGTGCCAGCAGTTTGGCGGGAGCGGATGGCACCGGGGAGCTGTTTTTT	CASSLAGADGTGELFF
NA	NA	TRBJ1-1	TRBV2	TGTGCCAGCAGCGACCCCGGGGGTGTTGCGAACACTGAAGCTTTCTTT	CASSDPGGVANTEAFF
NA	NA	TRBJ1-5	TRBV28	TGTGCCAGCAGTTTATCATCAGGGGCCAATCAGCCCCAGCATTTT	CASSLSSGANQPQHF